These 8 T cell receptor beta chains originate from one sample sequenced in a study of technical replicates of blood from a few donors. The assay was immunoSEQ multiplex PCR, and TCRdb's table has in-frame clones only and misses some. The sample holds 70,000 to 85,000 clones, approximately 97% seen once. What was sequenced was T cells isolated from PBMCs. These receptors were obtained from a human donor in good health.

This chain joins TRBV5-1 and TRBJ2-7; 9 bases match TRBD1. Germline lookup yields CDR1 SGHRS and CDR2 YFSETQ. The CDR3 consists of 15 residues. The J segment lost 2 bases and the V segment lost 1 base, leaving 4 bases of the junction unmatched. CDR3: CASSLTGQGPYEQYF. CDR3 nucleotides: TGCGCCAGCAGCTTGACGGGACAGGGACCCTACGAGCAGTACTTC.

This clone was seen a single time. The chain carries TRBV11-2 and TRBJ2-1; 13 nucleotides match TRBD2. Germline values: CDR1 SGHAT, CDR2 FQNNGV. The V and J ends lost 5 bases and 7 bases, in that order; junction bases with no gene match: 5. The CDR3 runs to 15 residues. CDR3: CASSTTSGRVNEQFF. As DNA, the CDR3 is TGTGCCAGCAGCACTACTAGCGGGAGGGTAAATGAGCAGTTCTTC.

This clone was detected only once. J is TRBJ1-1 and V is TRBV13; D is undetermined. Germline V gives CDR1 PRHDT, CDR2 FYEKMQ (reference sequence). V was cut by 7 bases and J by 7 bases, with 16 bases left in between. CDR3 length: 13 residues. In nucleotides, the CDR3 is TGTGCCAGCAACCTCCCCGGCGGGGTTGAAGCTTTCTTT. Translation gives CASNLPGGVEAFF.

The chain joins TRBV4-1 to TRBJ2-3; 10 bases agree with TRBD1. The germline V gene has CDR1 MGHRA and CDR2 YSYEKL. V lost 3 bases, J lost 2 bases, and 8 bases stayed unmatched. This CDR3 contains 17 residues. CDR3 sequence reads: CASSQASTGGITDTQYF. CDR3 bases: TGCGCCAGCAGCCAGGCCTCGACAGGGGGCATCACAGATACGCAGTATTTT.

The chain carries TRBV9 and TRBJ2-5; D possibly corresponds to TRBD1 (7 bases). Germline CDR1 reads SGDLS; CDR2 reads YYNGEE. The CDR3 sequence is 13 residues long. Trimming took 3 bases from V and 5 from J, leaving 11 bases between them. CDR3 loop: CASSGAGGETQYF. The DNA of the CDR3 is TGTGCCAGCAGCGGAGCAGGGGGGGAGACCCAGTACTTC.

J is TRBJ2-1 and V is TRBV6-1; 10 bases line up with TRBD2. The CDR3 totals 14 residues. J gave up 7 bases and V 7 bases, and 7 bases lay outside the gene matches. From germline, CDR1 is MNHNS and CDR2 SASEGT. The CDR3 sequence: CASTPGLASNEQFF. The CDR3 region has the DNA TGTGCCAGCACCCCGGGACTAGCGTCTAATGAGCAGTTCTTC.

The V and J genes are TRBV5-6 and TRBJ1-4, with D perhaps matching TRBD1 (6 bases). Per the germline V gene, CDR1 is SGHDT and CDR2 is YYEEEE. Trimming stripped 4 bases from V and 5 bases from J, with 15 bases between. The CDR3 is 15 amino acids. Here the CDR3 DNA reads TGTGCCAGCAGCGACCCGGGACACAGGAATGAAAAACTGTTTTTT. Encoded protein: CASSDPGHRNEKLFF.

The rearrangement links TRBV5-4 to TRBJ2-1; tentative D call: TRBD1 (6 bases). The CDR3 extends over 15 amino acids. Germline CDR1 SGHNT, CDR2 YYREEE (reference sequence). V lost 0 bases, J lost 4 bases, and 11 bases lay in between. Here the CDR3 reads CASSLDLGGYNEQFF. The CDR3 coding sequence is TGTGCCAGCAGCTTGGATTTAGGGGGTTACAATGAGCAGTTCTTC.